The 19 T cell receptor beta chains below come from one sample, sequenced in a study of OX40 agonist ivuxolimab in advanced cancers. Profiling relied on immunoSEQ multiplex PCR, and the TCRdb table lists in-frame clones only, not all of them. The data contain under 200,000 clones, 94% of them seen just once; the ten biggest clones take up about 0.31%. This sample comprised CD4+ or CD8+ T cells sorted from blood, obtained in a trial of the OX40 agonist ivuxolimab. The receptors were sampled from an adult with an advanced solid tumor such as melanoma, head and neck, liver or kidney cancer.

This chain connects TRBV18 to TRBJ1-2, with TRBD1 matching 8 bases. The germline gives CDR1 KGHSH, CDR2 LQKENI. The CDR3 spans 16 residues. Trimming cost V 1 base and J 4 bases; bases outside gene matches: 8. Here the CDR3 reads CASSPQDRVEAYGYTF. The CDR3 DNA reads TGTGCCAGCTCACCACAGGACAGGGTGGAAGCCTATGGCTACACCTTC.

The rearrangement uses TRBV28 and TRBJ1-2; TRBD1 matches at 8 bases. This CDR3 region has 15 residues. Germline V gene sequence: CDR1 MDHEN, CDR2 SYDVKM. V trimming: 8 bases; J trimming: 4 bases; junction bases outside the gene matches: 12. CDR3 loop: CASFQGQGASYGYTF. The CDR3 coding sequence is TGTGCCAGCTTCCAAGGGCAGGGGGCTAGCTATGGCTACACCTTC.

The chain has TRBV19 and TRBJ1-1; 9 nucleotides match TRBD1. Germline trimming cut 5 bases from V and 0 bases from J; bases unmatched to any gene: 7. Germline V lookup: CDR1 LNHDA, CDR2 SQIVND (reference sequence). The CDR3 covers 16 residues. In DNA, the CDR3 is TGTGCCAGTAGTCACAGGGGGCGCGGAATGAACACTGAAGCTTTCTTT. It translates to CASSHRGRGMNTEAFF.

This chain joins TRBV6-1 and TRBJ1-2, with D maybe TRBD1 (5 bases). CDR1 is MNHNS and CDR2 is SASEGT in the germline V gene. V was pared by 4 bases and J by 10 bases, with 16 bases between. The CDR3 consists of 13 residues. The CDR3 sequence is CASSAGRPPVYTF. Here the CDR3 DNA reads TGTGCCAGCAGTGCGGGACGCCCTCCCGTCTACACCTTC.

This sequence joins TRBV4-3 and TRBJ1-2, with D perhaps matching TRBD1 (5 bases). Germline V gene sequence: CDR1 LGHNA, CDR2 YSLEER. The CDR3 has 14 residues. V lost 1 base and J 5 bases, leaving 11 bases between the germline ends. The CDR3, as DNA: TGCGCCAGCAGCCAAGGGGGCAGGATGTATGGCTACACCTTC. Its protein is CASSQGGRMYGYTF.

The chain joins TRBV5-1 to TRBJ2-5; the D gene is possibly TRBD1 (5 bases). The ends were cut back, 0 bases at V and 4 bases at J, with 13 bases in the middle. Looked up from germline, CDR1 is SGHRS and CDR2 is YFSETQ. There are 15 residues in the CDR3. In nucleotides, the CDR3 is TGCGCCAGCAGCTTGGGGGGCGCGGAGCTAGAGACCCAGTACTTC. Protein sequence: CASSLGGAELETQYF. Full variable domain (rest looked up from reference TRBV5-1 and TRBJ2-5): KAGVTQTPRYLIKTRGQQVTLSCSPISGHRSVSWYQQTPGQGLQFLFEYFSETQRNKGNFPGRFSGRQFSNSRSEMNVSTLELGDSALYLCASSLGGAELETQYFGPGTRLLVL.

The chain combines TRBV19 with TRBJ2-6; 9 positions match TRBD1. V shed 7 bases, J shed 2 bases, and the junction held 9 bases outside the gene matches. CDR3 size: 17 residues. Germline CDR1 reads LNHDA; CDR2 reads SQIVND (reference sequence). CDR3 nucleotides: TGTGCCAGTACTGGGACAGGGAGAGGGACTGGGGCCAACGTCCTGACTTTC. Translation: CASTGTGRGTGANVLTF.

The V call is TRBV10-3, the J call TRBJ1-5; 8 bases are a match to TRBD1. The V gene's germline CDR1 is ENHRY and CDR2 SYGVKD. The V gene end was trimmed by 2 bases and the J gene end by 4 bases; junction bases not matched to a gene: 7. The CDR3 length is 16 residues. This chain's CDR3 is CAISEAGGWGNQPQHF. The CDR3 nucleotides read TGTGCCATCAGTGAGGCAGGGGGCTGGGGGAATCAGCCCCAGCATTTT.

The chain links TRBV4-1 to TRBJ1-2; D remains ambiguous. The CDR3 has 18 amino acids. V dropped 1 base and J dropped 8 bases, with 26 bases sitting between them. Germline CDR1 MGHRA, CDR2 YSYEKL. The CDR3 loop reads CASSQADMGLGFGRGYTF. The CDR3, as DNA: TGCGCCAGCAGCCAAGCTGACATGGGGTTGGGTTTCGGTCGGGGCTACACCTTC.

The rearrangement uses TRBV5-1 and TRBJ1-4, with unresolved D. V gave up 1 base and J gave up 8 bases, with 3 bases separating them. The CDR3 covers 11 residues. Germline V CDR1 and CDR2: SGHRS, YFSETQ. This CDR3 is CASSLLEKLFF. The CDR3 DNA is TGCGCCAGCAGCTTGTTAGAAAAACTGTTTTTT.

The chain is built from TRBV18 and TRBJ1-3; D not certain. Trimming removed 3 bases from V and 0 bases from J, with 12 bases in between. The germline gives CDR1 KGHSH, CDR2 LQKENI. This CDR3 contains 16 residues. The CDR3 here is CASSPGLIYSGNTIYF. CDR3 coding DNA: TGTGCCAGCTCACCCGGACTGATTTACTCTGGAAACACCATATATTTT. Variable domain in full (rest from reference TRBV18 and TRBJ1-3): NAGVMQNPRHLVRRRGQEARLRCSPMKGHSHVYWYRQLPEEGLKFMVYLQKENIIDESGMPKERFSAEFPKEGPSILRIQQVVRGDSAAYFCASSPGLIYSGNTIYFGEGSWLTVV.

The gene calls are TRBV27 and TRBJ2-7, with 8 bases aligning to TRBD2. Germline lookup yields CDR1 MNHEY and CDR2 SMNVEV (reference sequence). Losses at the gene ends were 6 bases for V and 0 bases for J; bases not matched to a gene: 7. This CDR3 contains 15 residues. The chain's CDR3 is CASRAGDSSSYEQYF. The DNA for the CDR3 is TGTGCCAGCAGAGCGGGAGACTCCTCCTCCTACGAGCAGTACTTC.

This chain connects TRBV6-6 to TRBJ1-2; 7 nucleotides line up with TRBD1. V shed 5 bases, J shed 7 bases, and the junction held 13 bases outside the gene matches. From germline, CDR1 is MNHNY and CDR2 SVGAGI (reference sequence). This CDR3 contains 15 residues. This CDR3 reads CASSPGTAGWFGYTF. The CDR3 DNA sequence: TGTGCCAGCAGTCCAGGGACAGCTGGCTGGTTTGGCTACACCTTC.

The sample holds many counts of this clone. The chain joins TRBV7-2 to TRBJ1-2; 10 nucleotides match TRBD1. The germline CDR1 and CDR2 sequences are SGHTA and FQGNSA. V lost 5 bases and J lost 8; bases outside the gene matches: 5. This CDR3 has 13 residues. This CDR3 is CASSPGQGEGYTF. The CDR3 bases are TGTGCCAGCAGCCCTGGACAGGGGGAGGGCTACACCTTC.

The chain couples TRBV7-9 to TRBJ2-7, with D possibly matching TRBD1 (6 bases). CDR3 length: 14 amino acids. From germline, CDR1 is SEHNR and CDR2 FQNEAQ (reference sequence). Trimming removed 9 bases at V and 3 bases at J, with 18 bases between. The CDR3 DNA reads as TGTGCCAGACCTGTCAGGGGCGAGTACTACGAGCAGTACTTC. Encoded protein: CARPVRGEYYEQYF.

CDR3 protein: CASSLKVSADTQYF. In DNA form, the CDR3 reads TGTGCCAGCAGCTTAAAGGTTTCGGCAGATACGCAGTATTTT. The chain couples TRBV7-2 to TRBJ2-3, with D hard to call. Germline CDR1 is SGHTA and CDR2 is FQGNSA. The CDR3 runs 14 residues. Trimming pared 2 bases from V and 4 bases from J, leaving 10 bases between.

This chain joins TRBV6-1 and TRBJ2-1; D may be TRBD2 (6 bases). Deletions cut 8 bases from V and 9 bases from J, with 17 bases between. The CDR3 covers 13 residues. Looked up from germline, CDR1 is MNHNS and CDR2 is SASEGT. The CDR3 spells CASDYYAGSEQFF. The CDR3 DNA follows: TGTGCCAGCGATTACTACGCCGGGAGTGAGCAGTTCTTC.

The CDR3 DNA follows: TGTGCCAGCAGCCGGCGACAGGGGAACTCCAACTCTGGGGCCAACGTCCTGACTTTC. This sequence encodes CASSRRQGNSNSGANVLTF. V and J are TRBV7-2 and TRBJ2-6, with 8 bases fitting TRBD1. Trimming removed 5 bases from V and 0 bases from J; junction bases left unmatched: 12. Germline CDR1 is SGHTA and CDR2 is FQGNSA. The CDR3 is made up of 19 amino acids.

This clone was observed once. The genes are TRBV5-1 and TRBJ2-5; D is unresolved. Trimming removed 5 bases at V and 5 bases at J, with 4 bases between. From germline, CDR1 is SGHRS and CDR2 YFSETQ. The CDR3 has 10 amino acids. The CDR3 reads CASRGETQYF. CDR3 DNA: TGCGCCAGCAGGGGGGAGACCCAGTACTTC.